This T cell receptor beta chain was identified during a study of Graves' ophthalmopathy and Graves' hyperthyroidism. Study conclusions and caveats: For separating ophthalmopathy from stable hyperthyroidism, a 13-signature model gave under 90% sensitivity and 80% to 84% specificity. Prediction of ophthalmopathy progression reached 70.59% sensitivity and under 80% specificity.

Beta-chain TCR CDR3 regions were amplified from RNA transcripts. The first-round RT-PCR employed HTBI primers together with the Qiagen OneStep RT-PCR kit. A multiplex PCR was then performed as the second round. From the multiplex PCR reads, TCRdb called clonotypes with MiXCR, one entry per CDR3 protein. In the table there are 650,000 to 900,000 distinct CDR3 sequences, roughly 41% of which are singletons. This clonotype was observed at least ten times. What it recognizes is unknown. The CDR3 is 12 amino acids. The ends were cut back, 4 bases at V and 7 bases at J, with 7 bases in the middle. Germline values: CDR1 LNHDA, CDR2 SQIVND (reference sequence). No donor had other autoimmune disease, uncontrolled infection, pregnancy or lactation. PBMCs were isolated from a roughly 10 ml sample of fresh peripheral blood.

The sequenced sample consisted of peripheral blood. The sequence was obtained from an adult man with Graves' ophthalmopathy. J is TRBJ2-2 and V is TRBV19; no firm D call. CDR3 amino acids: CASSTYGGELFF. CDR3 nucleotide sequence: TGTGCCAGTAGTACCTACGGCGGGGAGCTGTTTTTT.